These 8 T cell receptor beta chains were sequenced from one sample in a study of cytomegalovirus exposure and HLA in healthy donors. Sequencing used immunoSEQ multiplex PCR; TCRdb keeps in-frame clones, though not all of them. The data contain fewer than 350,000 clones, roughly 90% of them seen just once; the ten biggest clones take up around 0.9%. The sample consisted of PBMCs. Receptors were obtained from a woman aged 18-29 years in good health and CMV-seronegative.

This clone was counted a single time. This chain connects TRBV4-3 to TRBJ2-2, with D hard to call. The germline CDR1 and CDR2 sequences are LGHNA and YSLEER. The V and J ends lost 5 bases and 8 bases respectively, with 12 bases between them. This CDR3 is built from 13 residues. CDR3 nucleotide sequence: TGCGCCAGCAGCGCAAGACCGACAGGGGAGCTGTTTTTT. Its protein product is CASSARPTGELFF.

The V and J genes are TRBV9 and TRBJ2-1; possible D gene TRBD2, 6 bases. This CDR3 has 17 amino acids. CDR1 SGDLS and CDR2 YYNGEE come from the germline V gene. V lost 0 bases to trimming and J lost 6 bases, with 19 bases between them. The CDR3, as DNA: TGTGCCAGCAGCGTAGAAAGAGGGCTAGCGCCGTCCAATGAGCAGTTCTTC. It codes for CASSVERGLAPSNEQFF.

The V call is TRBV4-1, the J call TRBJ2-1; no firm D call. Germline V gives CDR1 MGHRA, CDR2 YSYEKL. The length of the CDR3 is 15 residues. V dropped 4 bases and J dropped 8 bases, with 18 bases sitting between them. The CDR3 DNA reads TGCGCCAGCAGCCGACTTGGCTCAGCTGTCGATGAGCAGTTCTTC. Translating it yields CASSRLGSAVDEQFF.

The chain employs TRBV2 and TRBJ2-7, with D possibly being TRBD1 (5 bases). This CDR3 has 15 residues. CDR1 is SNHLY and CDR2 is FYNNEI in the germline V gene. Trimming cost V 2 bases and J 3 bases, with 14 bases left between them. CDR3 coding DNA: TGTGCCAGCAGTGAACCCCCACAGGCGCACTACGAGCAGTACTTC. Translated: CASSEPPQAHYEQYF.

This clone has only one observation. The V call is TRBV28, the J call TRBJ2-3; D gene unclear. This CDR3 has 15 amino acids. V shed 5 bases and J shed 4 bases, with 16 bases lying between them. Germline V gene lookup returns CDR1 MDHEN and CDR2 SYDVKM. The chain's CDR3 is CASSPILVYADTQYF. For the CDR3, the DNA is TGTGCCAGCAGTCCAATTCTAGTATATGCAGATACGCAGTATTTT.

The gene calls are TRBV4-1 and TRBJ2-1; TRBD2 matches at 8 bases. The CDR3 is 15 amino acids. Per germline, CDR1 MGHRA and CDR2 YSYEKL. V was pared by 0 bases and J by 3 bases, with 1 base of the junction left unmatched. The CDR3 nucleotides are TGCGCCAGCAGCCAAGAGGGACTAGACTACAATGAGCAGTTCTTC. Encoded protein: CASSQEGLDYNEQFF.

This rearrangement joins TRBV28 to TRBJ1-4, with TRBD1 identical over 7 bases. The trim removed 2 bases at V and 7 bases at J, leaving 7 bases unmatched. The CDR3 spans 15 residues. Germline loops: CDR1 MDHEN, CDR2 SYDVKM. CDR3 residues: CASSLGTRGIEKLFF. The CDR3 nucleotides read TGTGCCAGCAGTTTAGGTACCAGGGGGATTGAAAAACTGTTTTTT.

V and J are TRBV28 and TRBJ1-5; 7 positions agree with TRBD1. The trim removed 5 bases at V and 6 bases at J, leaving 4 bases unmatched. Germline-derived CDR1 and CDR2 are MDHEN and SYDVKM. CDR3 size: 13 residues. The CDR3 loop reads CASSHQGVQPQHF. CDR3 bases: TGTGCCAGCAGTCACCAGGGGGTTCAGCCCCAGCATTTT.